The clone carrying this T cell receptor (beta chain) has ten or more counts. This CDR3 is 13 amino acids long. CDR1 MNHNS and CDR2 SASEGT come from the germline V gene. V was cut by 8 bases and J by 1 base, with 9 bases left in between. This specimen belongs to a study of metastatic and nonmetastatic thyroid tumors. The entire patient cohort was treatment-naive prior to thyroid surgery. Authors' processing steps: Built for papillary thyroid cancer, a distant-metastasis classifier drew on CDR3 differences across clinicopathological groups. TCRdb re-called the PCR reads via MiXCR. The V and J calls follow TCRdb's processing rather than the paper's. This repertoire shows tens of thousands of clones, about 18% found once; its top ten account for 5.5% to 7%.

The sequenced sample consisted of blood. This receptor was identified in a male donor with papillary thyroid cancer or a benign thyroid nodule (not recorded which). Some clones in this sample may be carry-over from other donors' samples. J is TRBJ1-3 and V is TRBV6-1, with D perhaps matching TRBD1 (6 bases). The CDR3 spells CASGRGSGNTIYF. CDR3 in DNA: TGTGCCAGCGGAAGGGGGTCTGGAAACACCATATATTTT.